The present entry profiles one TCR beta chain with its context. The sample is drawn from a study of PD-L1 blockade in urothelial cancer. For the study at large: When patients started atezolizumab in the mid-2010s, it was given at 1,200 mg intravenously every 3 weeks. Median blood clonality was around 0.08, with tens of thousands of unique TCRs.

Libraries were prepared by immunoSEQ multiplex PCR; TCRdb keeps only in-frame clonotypes and omits some of them. The sample consists of some 120,000 clones, roughly 90% of them appearing once. The CDR3 has 13 amino acids. Trimming took 6 bases from V and 8 from J, leaving 15 bases between them. Germline CDR1 is SGHRS and CDR2 is YFSETQ. This sample's time point: peripheral blood 6 weeks after treatment start. This receptor was obtained from a man aged 60-69 years with urothelial cancer. The chain joins TRBV5-1 to TRBJ2-1; D might be TRBD2 (5 bases). Here the sequenced sample was PBMCs, taken around atezolizumab (anti-PD-L1) treatment. Here the CDR3 DNA reads TGCGCCAGCACGGGGTGGGGAAACGATGAGCAGTTCTTC. Encoded protein: CASTGWGNDEQFF. The full variable domain, with the rest looked up from reference TRBV5-1 and TRBJ2-1, is KAGVTQTPRYLIKTRGQQVTLSCSPISGHRSVSWYQQTPGQGLQFLFEYFSETQRNKGNFPGRFSGRQFSNSRSEMNVSTLELGDSALYLCASTGWGNDEQFFGPGTRLTVL.